This is a list of T cell receptor beta chains from one sample in a study of cytomegalovirus exposure and HLA in healthy donors. TCRdb keeps only in-frame clones here, not all; method: immunoSEQ multiplex PCR. The sample yields tens of thousands of clones, about 61% seen once. The specimen was PBMCs. The origin of the receptors is a woman aged 45-59 years in good health and CMV-seronegative. Each CDR3 is given with its conserved first and last residue. D genes are given only for firm matches. Clone size is not always given. Where it is, it says once, few, many or a class for expanded clones.

NA	TRBV6-6	TRBJ2-7	NA	CASTLGGSYEQYF	TGTGCCAGCACCCTAGGAGGCTCCTACGAGCAGTACTTC
NA	TRBV2	TRBJ1-3	NA	CASSETEGNTIYF	TGTGCCAGCAGTGAAACAGAGGGAAACACCATATATTTT
NA	TRBV7-9	TRBJ2-7	NA	CASTEMVAGTYEQYF	TGTGCCAGCACCGAGATGGTCGCAGGAACCTACGAGCAGTACTTC
once	TRBV28	TRBJ1-5	TRBD1	CASSFGRGPQPQHF	TGTGCCAGCAGTTTCGGCAGGGGGCCTCAGCCCCAGCATTTT
NA	TRBV10-3	TRBJ1-2	TRBD1	CAISVEGQSGFGYTF	TGTGCCATCAGTGTAGAGGGACAGTCAGGCTTTGGCTACACCTTC
NA	TRBV7-2	TRBJ2-7	NA	CASSPVIQAAEQYF	TGTGCCAGCAGCCCCGTAATTCAAGCGGCCGAGCAGTACTTC
few	TRBV6-5	TRBJ1-1	NA	CASSRRQNTEAFF	TGTGCCAGCAGTCGACGACAGAACACTGAAGCTTTCTTT
NA	TRBV7-8	TRBJ1-1	NA	CASSFSGNTEAFF	TGTGCCAGCAGCTTCTCGGGGAACACTGAAGCTTTCTTT
few	TRBV6-5	TRBJ2-3	NA	CASSPTGDTQYF	TGTGCCAGCAGCCCGACGGGAGATACGCAGTATTTT
few	TRBV11-2	TRBJ1-1	TRBD1	CASSLATGQGAFF	TGTGCCAGCAGCTTAGCTACGGGACAGGGGGCTTTCTTT
NA	TRBV5-1	TRBJ2-7	TRBD2	CASSWPQGLAGGLLNEQYF	TGCGCCAGCAGCTGGCCTCAAGGACTAGCGGGAGGGTTGCTGAACGAGCAGTACTTC
NA	TRBV2	TRBJ1-2	TRBD1	CASSEYRGPGGYTF	TGTGCCAGCAGTGAATACAGGGGGCCTGGTGGCTACACCTTC
NA	TRBV4-2	TRBJ1-1	NA	CASSPRNTAGNTEAFF	TGTGCCAGCAGCCCACGCAACACAGCGGGGAACACTGAAGCTTTCTTT
NA	TRBV21-1	TRBJ2-5	NA	CASDSPQETQYF	TGTGCCAGCGACAGCCCCCAAGAGACCCAGTACTTC
NA	TRBV6-5	TRBJ1-2	NA	CASSPGRGDGYTF	TGTGCCAGCAGTCCCGGCAGGGGTGATGGCTACACCTTC
NA	TRBV6-5	TRBJ1-1	NA	CASGLGLLATEAFF	TGTGCCAGCGGACTAGGTTTACTGGCCACTGAAGCTTTCTTT
NA	TRBV19	TRBJ1-5	TRBD1	CASHDFGQGMSQPQHF	TGTGCCAGTCACGACTTCGGACAGGGGATGAGTCAGCCCCAGCATTTT
NA	TRBV4-1	TRBJ2-7	TRBD2	CASSQDGRAGEQYF	TGCGCCAGCAGCCAAGATGGGAGGGCGGGTGAGCAGTACTTC